This T cell receptor (beta chain) stems from a study of T-cell memory formation after mild COVID-19 listed by TCRdb under 2021. About the investigation overall: TCR sequence clusters from the two donors were largely donor specific. Longitudinal TCRalpha and TCRbeta repertoire sequencing tracked T-cell clones expanding and contracting after mild COVID-19 in a couple of donors. Two young, previously healthy adult volunteers, one female and one male, were included in the cohort. Beyond this particular receptor, the publication reports: Whether the second-wave clones peaking on day 37 were SARS-CoV-2 specific was not confirmed. Some responding clones were detected in pre-infection memory, which suggested that pre-existing cross-reactive memory T cells had joined the SARS-CoV-2 response. Only two mild cases were covered in the study, and larger cohorts including severe cases with pre-infection samples were considered necessary. Clones that contracted from day 15 to 85 showed balanced CD4/CD8 phenotypes, whereas a second wave of clones that expanded from day 15 to 37 leaned towards CD4+. Contracting CD4+ clones turned up mainly in the CM and EM memory subsets, whereas EMRA was where CD8+ clones were enriched.

Ficoll-Paque density gradient centrifugation was the method used to isolate PBMCs. The sequencer was an Illumina NovaSeq 6000. cDNA libraries for TCRalpha and TCRbeta were prepared by 5'RACE using constant-segment primers, with sample barcodes and unique molecular identifiers added. Trizol reagent was used to extract RNA from every sample. Library amplification was performed in two PCR steps, and a second sample barcode and Illumina TruSeq adapters were introduced in the second step. Sequencing of the libraries was done on an Illumina NovaSeq, producing 2 x 150 bp paired-end reads. The paper's processing steps were these. The reads were demultiplexed and collapsed into UMI-guided consensus sequences using migec v1.2.7. Using mixcr v2.1.11, UMI consensuses were aligned to TRA and TRB V and J templates and then assembled into clonotypes. Clonotypes were classified as expanded or contracted when called significant by both edgeR and NoisET, with noise models trained on biological replicates. For edgeR calls, the cutoffs were a false discovery rate-adjusted p below 0.01 and a log2 fold-change threshold of 1. As an exploratory analysis of dynamics, max-normalized trajectories of the 1000 most abundant clonotypes were examined with PCA combined with hierarchical clustering. The CD4 or CD8 phenotype of responding clones was assigned using the separately sequenced CD4+ and CD8+ repertoires. TCRdb applied fastp at Q25 and MiXCR to the public reads, then kept only in-frame beta chains. Every CDR3 protein is listed once, alongside the most common genes and DNA of its rows. TCRdb, not the original authors, processed these V and J calls. This sample comprises 500,000 to 600,000 distinct CDR3 sequences, approximately 19% of them detected only once. Around 12% of the sample is in the top ten clones.

CDR1 DFQATT and CDR2 SNEGSKA were looked up in the germline V gene (reference sequence). At the junction V is shortened by 6 bases and J by 4 bases; bases outside the gene matches: 11. The CDR3, from cysteine to phenylalanine, totals 14 residues. The CDR3 DNA has 42 bases and is translated from base 1. Details on this clonotype: It lacks a known antigen. No qualities accompany the bases; no much larger clone lies one base away.

The sequenced sample was PBMCs or a T cell subset sorted from them (not recorded which). The chain is encoded by TRBV20-1 joined to TRBJ1-2; 7 junctional bases match TRBD1. The source of this sequence is an adult woman who had mild COVID-19 (a few samples of this study predate the infection). The sample titles of this study are shuffled in the database, so cell type and time point are left out; the donor was told from shared clones. This receptor has the CDR3 CSATTRQGPYGYTF. The DNA sequence is given as TGCAGTGCAACTACGAGACAGGGCCCCTATGGCTACACCTTC.